This T cell receptor beta chain was profiled in a study of human T cells and chemical hapten exposure. Study-level background: From small differences in pooled library volume came most of the variation in per-sample TCR yields. Findings and limits, study-wide: Following DPC sensitization, TCRs present above 1 in 1000 frequency showed no change.

In regard to this clonotype: Antigen: not known. This may arise from a read error, as a much more abundant clone is one base away.

Individual cDNA molecules had unique molecular identifiers attached to them by the library. TCRdb re-called the 5' RACE reads through MiXCR, storing one row per CDR3 protein. The sample records 110,000 to 150,000 distinct CDR3 sequences, approximately 4% being singletons. Total RNA was extracted from unfractionated whole blood. Germline V gene lookup returns CDR1 MDHEN and CDR2 SYDVKM. This CDR3 spans 17 amino acids. V usage is TRBV28 and J usage is TRBJ2-3, with 9 bases that match TRBD1. The J call may be faulty, since TRBJ1-5 better matches the DNA end. The TCR originated in a female donor in good health. CDR3 sequence (DNA): TGTGCCAGCAGTTTACCCGGACAGGGGATTAGGGTAGATACGCAGCATTTT. Its protein is CASSLPGQGIRVDTQHF.